The clone carrying this TCR beta chain came up once. Its target is not known. This sample is part of a study of shared clonotypes between healthy human individuals. Whole-study context: Samples came from a couple of female and a few male donors aged 18 to 49.

Per germline, CDR1 MDHEN and CDR2 SYDVKM. The CDR3 has 14 residues. The V gene lost 11 bases and the J gene lost 4 bases, with 17 bases spanning the gap. About 30,000 T cell genomes, or approximately 0.2 ug DNA, went into the sorted-subset replicate PCRs. TCRdb's copy holds only in-frame clones and misses some; the assay was immunoSEQ multiplex PCR. The sample lists millions of clones, about 93% seen once, with around 1.7% in the top ten. CD45RO negativity and positive selection for CCR7 defined naive CD8 cells, a population that excluded terminally differentiated effector memory CD45RA+ cells. Notes on the study in general: Lower generation probabilities were found for non-shared clonotypes than for those shared by all four donors. Apart from blood, nothing was sampled; tissue repertoires likely differ.

Sequences were obtained from naive CD8+ T cells from PBMCs. The rearrangement uses TRBV28 and TRBJ1-4, with a possible D match to TRBD1 (5 bases). This clonotype was sampled from a man younger than 30 in good health. Some clones in this sample may be carry-over from other donors' samples. The CDR3 is CAGRGAGNNEKLFF. The CDR3, as DNA: TGTGCCGGACGAGGGGCAGGAAATAATGAAAAACTGTTTTTT.